This paragraph reports one TCR beta chain. Repertoires were generated with immunoSEQ multiplex PCR, while TCRdb's copy carries only in-frame clones and drops some. The profile shows some 35,000 clones, about 94% of them singletons. The data stem from a study of control samples from healthy donors and cancer patients. CDR1 is SEHNR and CDR2 is FQNEAQ in the germline V gene (reference sequence). The CDR3 sequence is 15 residues long. V was cut by 3 bases and J by 6 bases, with 17 bases left in between. V usage is TRBV7-9 and J usage is TRBJ1-2; D uncertain. Sequenced material: PBMCs. The TCR originated in a man aged 35-49 years with colorectal cancer. CDR3 protein: CASSFGQAGVDGYTF. The CDR3 nucleotides are TGTGCCAGCAGCTTCGGGCAGGCAGGAGTGGATGGCTACACCTTC.